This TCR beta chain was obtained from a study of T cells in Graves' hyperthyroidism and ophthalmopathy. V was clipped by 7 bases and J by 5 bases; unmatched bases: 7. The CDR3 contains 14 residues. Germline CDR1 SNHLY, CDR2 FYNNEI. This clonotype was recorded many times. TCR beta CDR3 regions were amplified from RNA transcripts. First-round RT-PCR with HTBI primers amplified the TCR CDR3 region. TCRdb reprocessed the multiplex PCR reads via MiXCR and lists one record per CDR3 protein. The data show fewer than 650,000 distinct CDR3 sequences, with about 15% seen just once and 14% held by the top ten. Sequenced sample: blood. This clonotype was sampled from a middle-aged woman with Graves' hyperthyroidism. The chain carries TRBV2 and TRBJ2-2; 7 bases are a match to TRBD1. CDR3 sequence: CASKGDSITGELFF. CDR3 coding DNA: TGTGCCAGCAAAGGGGACAGCATTACCGGGGAGCTGTTTTTT.